The 8 T cell receptor beta chains below come from one sample, sequenced in a study of cytomegalovirus exposure and HLA in healthy donors. Assay: immunoSEQ multiplex PCR; the TCRdb copy retains only in-frame clones and omits some. The table has hundreds of thousands of clones, roughly 90% seen once. Sequenced input: PBMCs. The receptor set was obtained from a woman between 18 and 29 years old in good health and CMV-seronegative.

This clone was seen a few times. The sample contains more than one DNA sequence encoding this CDR3. The gene calls are TRBV7-9 and TRBJ1-2, with TRBD1 matching 8 bases. CDR3 length: 13 residues. The junction had 5 bases not matched to a gene; V was cut back by 5 bases and J by 6 bases. Germline V gene sequence: CDR1 SEHNR, CDR2 FQNEAQ (reference sequence). CDR3 DNA: TGTGCCAGCAGCCCTAACAGGGGGGATGGCTACACCTTC. Protein product: CASSPNRGDGYTF.

Here the CDR3 reads CASSRQSFQPQHF. As DNA, the CDR3 is TGTGCCAGCAGTAGACAGAGTTTTCAGCCCCAGCATTTT. J is TRBJ1-5 and V is TRBV28; TRBD1 is a possible D gene (5 bases). The V gene's germline CDR1 is MDHEN and CDR2 SYDVKM. Trimming removed 5 bases at V and 6 bases at J, with 11 bases between. The CDR3 is made up of 13 amino acids.

This chain uses TRBV18 with TRBJ2-5; D is perhaps TRBD1 (5 bases). Germline V gives CDR1 KGHSH, CDR2 LQKENI. The CDR3 spans 15 residues. The V end was cut by 2 bases, the J end by 5 bases, with 15 bases between. The CDR3 loop is CASSPGKGPGETQYF. The CDR3 DNA reads TGTGCCAGCTCACCAGGCAAGGGCCCAGGGGAGACCCAGTACTTC.

The chain is built from TRBV11-2 and TRBJ2-1; 10 nucleotides align to TRBD2. Germline V gene lookup returns CDR1 SGHAT and CDR2 FQNNGV. This CDR3 region has 15 residues. V shed 3 bases and J 7 bases; nucleotides not matched to a gene: 6. DNA of the CDR3: TGTGCCAGCAGCTTCAGCGGGGGGGCGAGGAATGAGCAGTTCTTC. Translating gives CASSFSGGARNEQFF.

CDR3 bases: TGCGCCAGCAGCTTAACCCCGGGCGGGGCCAGGTTAGAGACCCAGTACTTC. It specifies CASSLTPGGARLETQYF. The chain recombines TRBV5-1 with TRBJ2-5; D is possibly TRBD2 (6 bases). CDR3 length equals 17 residues. V lost 2 bases to trimming and J lost 4 bases, with 21 bases between them. Germline V gene sequence: CDR1 SGHRS, CDR2 YFSETQ.

This chain links TRBV15 with TRBJ2-1; 9 bases are a match to TRBD1. CDR1 LNHNV and CDR2 YYDKDF come from the germline V gene (reference sequence). V was pared by 5 bases and J by 8 bases, with 7 bases of the junction left unmatched. This CDR3 has 14 amino acids. CDR3 in DNA: TGTGCCACCAGCCCCGGGACAGGGAGGGATGAGCAGTTCTTC. Its translation is CATSPGTGRDEQFF.

CDR3 in DNA: TGTGCCAGCAGTGACTCGACAGGGGCATACGCCGGGGAGCTGTTTTTT. Amino acid sequence: CASSDSTGAYAGELFF. The chain links TRBV6-4 to TRBJ2-2, with 8 bases lining up with TRBD1. Germline CDR1 MRHNA, CDR2 SNTAGT. The trim removed 0 bases at V and 6 bases at J, leaving 6 bases unmatched. The CDR3 length is 16 residues.

This clone appeared a few times. The chain has TRBV19 and TRBJ2-7, with 9 bases matching TRBD1. This CDR3 has 14 residues. Germline lookup yields CDR1 LNHDA and CDR2 SQIVND (reference sequence). V lost 3 bases, J lost 6 bases, and 6 bases stayed unmatched. CDR3 sequence reads: CASSIVGTGPEQYF. Here the CDR3 DNA reads TGTGCCAGTAGTATCGTTGGGACAGGGCCCGAGCAGTACTTC. The full variable domain, its missing parts supplied by reference TRBV19 and TRBJ2-7, is DGGITQSPKYLFRKEGQNVTLSCEQNLNHDAMYWYRQDPGQGLRLIYYSQIVNDFQKGDIAEGYSVSREKKESFPLTVTSAQKNPTAFYLCASSIVGTGPEQYFGPGTRLTVT.